The TCR beta chain under discussion was sequenced for a study of blood T cell repertoires in COVID-19. Across the study: Recovered participants had two consecutive negative NP/OP PCR tests, healthcare professional clearance, or symptom resolution.

Grouping used clinical history reported by participants in a survey and questionnaire. Trimming removed 3 bases at V and 6 bases at J, with 15 bases between. Germline CDR1 WNHNN, CDR2 SYGVQD (reference sequence). The CDR3 sequence is 14 residues long. Under the authors' procedure: For nucleated cells, counts were estimated from reference gene primer amplification. Generated by immunoSEQ multiplex PCR, the TCRdb table keeps only in-frame clones and is missing some. That table gives V, J and clone size, and the DNA gave D and trimming. The repertoire holds 350,000 to 450,000 clones, roughly 86% seen once, with 1.5% to 2.5% in the top ten.

Sequenced sample: PBMCs or T cells enriched from blood (not recorded which). This sequence originates from a man aged 40-55 years in a cohort exposed to, infected with or recovered from COVID-19 (not recorded which). This chain uses TRBV10-1 with TRBJ2-7; D not resolved. The CDR3 sequence is CASSDWRNGFEQYF. The CDR3 bases are TGCGCCAGCAGTGATTGGCGAAACGGGTTCGAGCAGTACTTC.